This TCR beta chain was recovered during a study of cytomegalovirus exposure and HLA in healthy donors. The study's findings and limits: High sensitivity and specificity were reportedly achieved when the classifier diagnosed cytomegalovirus status. According to a later analysis, TCR clusters from the first cohort tended to co-occur in the approximately 120 validation repertoires. Most observed TCR sequences were rare, whereas some public TCRs were detected in many donors.

This CDR3 contains 12 residues. Germline V gene sequence: CDR1 SGHRS, CDR2 YFSETQ. V lost 4 bases, J lost 8 bases, and 12 bases lay in between. A note on this clone: Its matching antigen is unknown.

Profiling relied on immunoSEQ multiplex PCR, and the TCRdb table lists in-frame clones only, not all of them. Among some 50,000 clones listed, more than 85% were seen once. This sequence joins TRBV5-1 and TRBJ1-1; the D gene is possibly TRBD1 (6 bases). The source is a woman under 30 in good health and CMV-seronegative. Specimen: PBMCs. The CDR3 DNA reads as TGCGCCAGCAGCCGGGACACGCGGGAAGCTTTCTTT. Its protein product is CASSRDTREAFF.